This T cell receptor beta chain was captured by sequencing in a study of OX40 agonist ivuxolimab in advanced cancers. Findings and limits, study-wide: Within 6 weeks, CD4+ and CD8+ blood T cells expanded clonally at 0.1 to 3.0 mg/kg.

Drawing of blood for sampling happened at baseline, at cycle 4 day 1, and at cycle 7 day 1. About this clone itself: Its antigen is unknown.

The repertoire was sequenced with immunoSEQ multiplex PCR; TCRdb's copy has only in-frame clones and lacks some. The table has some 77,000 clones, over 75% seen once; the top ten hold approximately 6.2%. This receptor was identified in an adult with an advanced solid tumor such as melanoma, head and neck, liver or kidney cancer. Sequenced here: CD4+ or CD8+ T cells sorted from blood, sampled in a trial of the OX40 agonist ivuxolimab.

The CDR3 loop reads CATSRDRSGTGGRQPQHF. The DNA for the CDR3 is TGTGCCACCAGCAGAGATAGGTCCGGCACAGGGGGACGACAGCCCCAGCATTTT. This rearrangement joins TRBV15 to TRBJ1-5; TRBD1 matches 8 bases. Unmatched junction bases numbered 14, after V lost 0 bases and J lost 7 bases. This CDR3 has 18 amino acids. Germline CDR1 LNHNV, CDR2 YYDKDF (reference sequence).